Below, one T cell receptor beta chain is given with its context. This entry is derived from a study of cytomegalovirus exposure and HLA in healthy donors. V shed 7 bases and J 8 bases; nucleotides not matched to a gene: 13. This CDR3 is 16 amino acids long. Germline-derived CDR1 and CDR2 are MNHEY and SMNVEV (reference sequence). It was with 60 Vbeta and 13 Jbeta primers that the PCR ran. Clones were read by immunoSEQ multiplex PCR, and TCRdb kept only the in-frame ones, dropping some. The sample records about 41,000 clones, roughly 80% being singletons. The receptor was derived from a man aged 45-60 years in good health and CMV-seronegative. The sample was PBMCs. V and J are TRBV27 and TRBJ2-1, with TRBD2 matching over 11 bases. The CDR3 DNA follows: TGTGCCAGCACCCGCATAACTAGCGGGAGTTTCCATGAGCAGTTCTTC. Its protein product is CASTRITSGSFHEQFF.